The next 32 T cell receptor beta chains were all read from a single sample in a study of memory CD4+ T cells and cytomegalovirus serostatus. Single viable CD3+CD4+CD8-CD45RO+ cells were sorted as the memory CD4+ T cells. The data were produced by immunoSEQ multiplex PCR, yet TCRdb's version contains in-frame clones alone and is incomplete. The sample holds under 75,000 clones, roughly 80% seen once. The sample consisted of memory CD4+ T cells from blood. These receptors were taken from an adult in good health and CMV-seronegative. Some clones in this sample may be carry-over from other donors' samples.

The chain couples TRBV11-3 to TRBJ2-1; D ambiguous. Germline CDR1 SGHNT, CDR2 YENEEA. CDR3 size: 14 residues. Trimming shortened V by 0 bases and J by 6 bases, and 9 bases separated the two germline ends. The CDR3 protein is CASSLDSPANEQFF. The CDR3 bases are TGTGCCAGCAGCTTAGATTCCCCCGCCAATGAGCAGTTCTTC.

V and J are TRBV27 and TRBJ2-5; 10 bases are a match to TRBD2. The CDR3 runs 17 residues. The germline CDR1 and CDR2 sequences are MNHEY and SMNVEV (reference sequence). Unmatched junction bases numbered 10, after V lost 4 bases and J lost 2 bases. CDR3 in DNA: TGTGCCAGCAGTTCGAAGACCCAGGGACTAGCGCAAGAGACCCAGTACTTC. Its translation: CASSSKTQGLAQETQYF.

The rearrangement uses TRBV7-6 and TRBJ1-3; D ambiguous. This CDR3 contains 16 residues. Per the germline V gene, CDR1 is SGHVS and CDR2 is FNYEAQ. Between the trimmed V and J ends, which lost 3 bases and 2 bases, there was a span of 14 bases. The CDR3 sequence is CASSLGGLNTGNTIYF. As DNA, the CDR3 is TGTGCCAGCAGCTTGGGCGGTCTCAACACTGGAAACACCATATATTTT.

The V gene is TRBV18, the J gene TRBJ2-3, with D perhaps matching TRBD2 (6 bases). V lost 1 base to trimming and J lost 4 bases, with 15 bases between them. CDR3 length: 16 amino acids. Germline CDR1 and CDR2: KGHSH and LQKENI. The DNA of the CDR3 is TGTGCCAGCTCACCACGAACCGGGAGAGAAGCAGATACGCAGTATTTT. Its translation: CASSPRTGREADTQYF.

In the case of this clone: This same CDR3 is encoded by further DNA sequences in the sample. The gene calls are TRBV5-4 and TRBJ2-5; D remains unclear. Germline V gene data show CDR1 as SGHNT and CDR2 as YYREEE (reference sequence). The V end lost 4 bases, the J end lost 3 bases, and 4 bases lay between the germline ends. There are 11 residues in the CDR3. DNA of the CDR3: TGTGCCAGCAGCCTCGAAGAGACCCAGTACTTC. Its translation: CASSLEETQYF.

This sequence joins TRBV6-1 and TRBJ2-7; 9 bases fit TRBD2. J gave up 5 bases and V 6 bases, and 5 bases lay outside the gene matches. Germline V gene lookup returns CDR1 MNHNS and CDR2 SASEGT. The CDR3 totals 13 residues. The CDR3 loop is CASSGTSFNEQYF. CDR3 nucleotide sequence: TGTGCCAGCAGCGGGACTAGCTTCAACGAGCAGTACTTC.

The chain uses TRBV6-1 and TRBJ1-1, with D hard to call. The germline V gene has CDR1 MNHNS and CDR2 SASEGT. With 4 bases removed from V and 1 base from J, the gap between germline ends came to 10 bases. CDR3 size: 14 residues. The CDR3 region has the DNA TGTGCCAGCAGTGGTCGACCCGAGAACACTGAAGCTTTCTTT. Protein sequence: CASSGRPENTEAFF.

The rearrangement joins TRBV5-1 to TRBJ1-1; D is unresolved. CDR1 and CDR2 (germline): SGHRS, YFSETQ. CDR3 size: 15 residues. Trimming left V 0 bases short and J 7 bases short, with 16 bases between. The CDR3 is CASSLVAGVEGEAFF. For the CDR3, the DNA is TGCGCCAGCAGCTTGGTGGCCGGGGTTGAGGGTGAAGCTTTCTTT.

This clone was picked up one time. The rearrangement joins TRBV5-1 to TRBJ1-4, with D hard to call. This CDR3 is built from 15 residues. Germline V gives CDR1 SGHRS, CDR2 YFSETQ. V was shortened by 7 bases and J by 4 bases, with 17 bases between the two germline ends. Here the CDR3 DNA reads TGCGCCAGCTCCTTGGCTTGGCAGATTAATGAAAAACTGTTTTTT. It encodes CASSLAWQINEKLFF.

The genes are TRBV28 and TRBJ1-2; the D gene is possibly TRBD1 (6 bases). The CDR3 is 14 amino acids. V was clipped by 5 bases and J by 1 base, with 11 bases between them. Germline assignment: CDR1 MDHEN and CDR2 SYDVKM. The CDR3 DNA follows: TGTGCCAGCAGTAGGGGGGTGGGTAACTATGGCTACACCTTC. Protein sequence: CASSRGVGNYGYTF.

The rearrangement joins TRBV10-1 to TRBJ2-7, with D possibly being TRBD1 (5 bases). The germline V gene has CDR1 WNHNN and CDR2 SYGVQD (reference sequence). The germline V and J ends were trimmed by 4 bases and 6 bases, with 10 bases remaining between them. CDR3 length: 12 amino acids. This chain's CDR3 is CASSVPGPEQYF. The CDR3 DNA sequence: TGCGCCAGCAGTGTACCAGGGCCCGAGCAGTACTTC.

This clone was seen more than once but under ten times. The gene calls are TRBV21-1 and TRBJ1-3. TRBV21-1 is a listed pseudogene. This CDR3 has 15 residues. The CDR3 sequence is CASSKGYRGGNTIYF. The CDR3, as DNA: TGTGCCAGCAGCAAGGGGTATCGGGGAGGAAACACCATATATTTT.

The chain has TRBV5-1 and TRBJ1-1, with 11 bases lining up with TRBD1. Trimming removed 0 bases from V and 7 bases from J; junction bases left unmatched: 2. The length of the CDR3 is 14 residues. Germline CDR1 and CDR2: SGHRS and YFSETQ. This chain's CDR3 is CASSLGGQGVEAFF. CDR3 nucleotides: TGCGCCAGCAGCTTGGGGGGACAGGGGGTTGAAGCTTTCTTT. The full variable domain, in which reference TRBV5-1 and TRBJ1-1 provide the parts outside the CDR3, is KAGVTQTPRYLIKTRGQQVTLSCSPISGHRSVSWYQQTPGQGLQFLFEYFSETQRNKGNFPGRFSGRQFSNSRSEMNVSTLELGDSALYLCASSLGGQGVEAFFGQGTRLTVV.

V is TRBV28 and J is TRBJ2-2; 7 bases are shared with TRBD2. Germline V gives CDR1 MDHEN, CDR2 SYDVKM. The CDR3 loop spans 16 amino acids. The junction had 13 bases not matched to a gene; V was cut back by 5 bases and J by 7 bases. CDR3 protein: CASSPSGTSGIGELFF. Here the CDR3 DNA reads TGTGCCAGCAGTCCGTCCGGGACCAGCGGGATCGGGGAGCTGTTTTTT. Combining the CDR3 with reference TRBV28 and TRBJ2-2 gives the whole variable domain DVKVTQSSRYLVKRTGEKVFLECVQDMDHENMFWYRQDPGLGLRLIYFSYDVKMKEKGDIPEGYSVSREKKERFSLILESASTNQTSMYLCASSPSGTSGIGELFFGEGSRLTVL.

This rearrangement joins TRBV7-2 to TRBJ1-3, with D unresolved. Trimming removed 4 bases from V and 0 bases from J, with 13 bases in between. The CDR3 has 16 amino acids. Germline lookup yields CDR1 SGHTA and CDR2 FQGNSA. The CDR3 region is CASSSASPPSGNTIYF. The CDR3 coding sequence is TGTGCCAGCAGCTCGGCTTCACCCCCCTCTGGAAACACCATATATTTT. Filled out from reference TRBV7-2 and TRBJ1-3, the complete variable domain reads GAGVSQSPSNKVTEKGKDVELRCDPISGHTALYWYRQSLGQGLEFLIYFQGNSAPDKSGLPSDRFSAERTGGSVSTLTIQRTQQEDSAVYLCASSSASPPSGNTIYFGEGSWLTVV.

The chain employs TRBV27 and TRBJ2-7, with 12 bases aligning to TRBD2. Germline lookup yields CDR1 MNHEY and CDR2 SMNVEV (reference sequence). This CDR3 region has 16 residues. The V and J ends lost 5 bases and 3 bases, in that order; junction bases with no gene match: 8. As DNA, the CDR3 is TGTGCCAGCAGTGCGAGAGAGACTAGCGGGGGCTACGAGCAGTACTTC. Protein product: CASSARETSGGYEQYF.

The V and J genes are TRBV27 and TRBJ1-2, with 9 bases lining up with TRBD1. CDR1 is MNHEY and CDR2 is SMNVEV in the germline V gene (reference sequence). The CDR3 consists of 15 residues. Trimming removed 4 bases from V and 3 bases from J; junction bases left unmatched: 6. The CDR3 DNA follows: TGTGCCAGCAGTTATTTTGGGACAGGGTACTATGGCTACACCTTC. Protein sequence: CASSYFGTGYYGYTF.

DNA of the CDR3: TGCGCCAGCAGCCAAGTTGAGAGGGGGAATCGTCAGCCCCAGCATTTT. It translates to CASSQVERGNRQPQHF. This chain joins TRBV4-1 and TRBJ1-5, with D possibly matching TRBD1 (6 bases). Trimming stripped 1 base from V and 6 bases from J, with 16 bases between. Looked up from germline, CDR1 is MGHRA and CDR2 is YSYEKL. This CDR3 is built from 16 residues.

This clone was recorded once. The rearrangement links TRBV7-2 to TRBJ1-4; D unclear. Germline V gives CDR1 SGHTA, CDR2 FQGNSA. V was pared by 0 bases and J by 6 bases, with 8 bases between. The CDR3 covers 14 residues. CDR3 residues: CASSLAGSYEKLFF. DNA for the CDR3: TGTGCCAGCAGCTTAGCAGGGTCATATGAAAAACTGTTTTTT.

The V gene is TRBV6-4, the J gene TRBJ2-7; 14 bases match TRBD2. This CDR3 comprises 17 residues. V trimming: 7 bases; J trimming: 4 bases; junction bases outside the gene matches: 12. Per the germline V gene, CDR1 is MRHNA and CDR2 is SNTAGT. In DNA form, the CDR3 reads TGTGCCAGCAATCCGGGACTAGCGGGGGAGTTATATTACGAGCAGTACTTC. Translated: CASNPGLAGELYYEQYF.

The CDR3 region has the DNA TGTGCCAGCAGCCAAAGGGAACAGGGGAACACTGAAGCTTTCTTT. Residues: CASSQREQGNTEAFF. The rearrangement joins TRBV4-2 to TRBJ1-1; maybe TRBD1 (6 bases). Trimming pared 2 bases from V and 1 base from J, leaving 11 bases between. The germline CDR1 and CDR2 sequences are LGHNA and YNFKEQ. The CDR3 loop spans 15 amino acids.

J is TRBJ1-6 and V is TRBV15; D is unclear. The V gene's germline CDR1 is LNHNV and CDR2 YYDKDF (reference sequence). V was shortened by 3 bases and J by 8 bases, with 5 bases between the two germline ends. This CDR3 contains 12 residues. CDR3 sequence reads: CATSSLDSPLHF. The CDR3 nucleotides are TGTGCCACCAGCAGCCTGGATTCACCCCTCCACTTT.

The rearrangement uses TRBV5-1 and TRBJ2-7; 10 bases map to TRBD2. The trim removed 7 bases at V and 5 bases at J, leaving 9 bases unmatched. In germline, CDR1 is SGHRS, CDR2 YFSETQ. This CDR3 has 14 amino acids. The CDR3 spells CASRPLAGDNEQYF. For the CDR3, the DNA is TGCGCCAGCCGTCCTCTAGCGGGAGACAACGAGCAGTACTTC.

In its sample, this clone was seen once. The CDR3: CASSYSPGGELTQYF. In DNA, the CDR3 is TGTGCCAGCAGTTACTCCCCCGGGGGGGAACTTACGCAGTATTTT. This chain links TRBV6-5 with TRBJ2-3; 8 bases agree with TRBD2. The germline V gene encodes CDR1 MNHEY and CDR2 SVGAGI. J lost 8 bases, V lost 0 bases, and 7 bases had no gene match. This CDR3 region has 15 residues.

This rearrangement joins TRBV5-5 to TRBJ2-3, with TRBD2 identical over 13 bases. CDR1 is SGHKS and CDR2 is YYEKEE in the germline V gene (reference sequence). The CDR3 runs 14 residues. V trimming: 4 bases; J trimming: 6 bases; junction bases outside the gene matches: 2. CDR3 protein: CASSGTSGADTQYF. The CDR3 coding sequence is TGTGCCAGCAGCGGGACTAGCGGGGCCGATACGCAGTATTTT.

This rearrangement joins TRBV11-3 to TRBJ2-7; 9 positions match TRBD1. This CDR3 is built from 14 residues. Germline CDR1 is SGHNT and CDR2 is YENEEA. V lost 4 bases, J lost 6 bases, and 7 bases stayed unmatched. The CDR3 DNA follows: TGTGCCAGCAGCTCGAGTGGGACAGGGACCGAGCAGTACTTC. Protein product: CASSSSGTGTEQYF. Drawing the rest from reference TRBV11-3 and TRBJ2-7, the complete variable domain is EAGVVQSPRYKIIEKKQPVAFWCNPISGHNTLYWYLQNLGQGPELLIRYENEEAVDDSQLPKDRFSAERLKGVDSTLKIQPAELGDSAVYLCASSSSGTGTEQYFGPGTRLTVT.

CDR3 protein: CASLPRRGLNTEAFF. CDR3 nucleotide sequence: TGTGCCAGCCTTCCCCGTCGGGGCTTGAACACTGAAGCTTTCTTT. This rearrangement joins TRBV6-5 to TRBJ1-1; possibly TRBD1 for D (5 bases). This CDR3 has 15 residues. Deletions cut 8 bases from V and 0 bases from J, with 16 bases between. Germline V gene data show CDR1 as MNHEY and CDR2 as SVGAGI.

J is TRBJ1-3 and V is TRBV5-8; possible D gene TRBD1, 6 bases. The germline CDR1 and CDR2 sequences are SGHTS and YDEGEE. Between the trimmed V and J ends, which lost 0 bases and 0 bases, there was a span of 13 bases. This CDR3 region has 17 residues. CDR3 sequence reads: CASSLDRDNLSGNTIYF. DNA of the CDR3: TGTGCCAGCAGCTTGGACAGGGATAACCTCTCTGGAAACACCATATATTTT.

The chain links TRBV7-2 to TRBJ2-1, with 10 bases matching TRBD2. Germline V CDR1 and CDR2: SGHTA, FQGNSA. The CDR3 is 17 amino acids. Trimming cost V 3 bases and J 8 bases; bases outside gene matches: 13. This CDR3 reads CASSLRIAGGSVDEQFF. CDR3 DNA sequence: TGTGCCAGCAGCTTGCGTATAGCGGGGGGATCCGTCGATGAGCAGTTCTTC.

The chain has TRBV7-2 and TRBJ2-5, with unresolved D. Trimming shortened V by 5 bases and J by 7 bases, and 14 bases separated the two germline ends. The CDR3 is 13 residues long. Germline V lookup: CDR1 SGHTA, CDR2 FQGNSA. CDR3 protein: CASSIDPSGTQYF. CDR3 nucleotide sequence: TGTGCCAGCAGCATTGACCCCTCAGGGACCCAGTACTTC. Full variable domain (rest looked up from reference TRBV7-2 and TRBJ2-5): GAGVSQSPSNKVTEKGKDVELRCDPISGHTALYWYRQSLGQGLEFLIYFQGNSAPDKSGLPSDRFSAERTGGSVSTLTIQRTQQEDSAVYLCASSIDPSGTQYFGPGTRLLVL.

As for this clone: The junction differs from germline at one of its ends, possibly a read error. The rearrangement links TRBV19 to TRBJ1-2; D is ambiguous. Germline V gives CDR1 LNHDA, CDR2 SQIVND (reference sequence). CDR3 length: 15 amino acids. The CDR3 DNA sequence: TGTGCCAGTAGTCTAGACTCCCGGGGTAGGAGTGGCTACACCTTC. Translation: CASSLDSRGRSGYTF.

The rearrangement links TRBV19 to TRBJ1-5; 9 nucleotides agree with TRBD1. J was trimmed by 1 base and V by 8 bases; bases with no gene match: 3. There are 14 residues in the CDR3. Germline values: CDR1 LNHDA, CDR2 SQIVND (reference sequence). The CDR3 DNA follows: TGTGCCAGTTCGGACAGGGGAAGCAATCAGCCCCAGCATTTT. Protein: CASSDRGSNQPQHF.